This T cell receptor beta chain was sequenced for a study of blood T cell repertoires in COVID-19. Study-level background: T cells, B-cell-depleted T cells, or PBMCs supplied cDNA or gDNA.

Profiling relied on immunoSEQ multiplex PCR, and the TCRdb table lists in-frame clones only, not all of them. The sample carries roughly 250,000 clones, 75% to 90% recorded once. All enrollees were about 18 to 89 years old and from roughly 22 US areas. Participant-given clinical history determined each cohort assignment. Symptom resolution, clearance, or two negative PCRs marked donors in Cohort 3 as recovered. The CDR3 consists of 15 residues. Trimming took 1 base from V and 4 from J; bases not matched to a gene: 6. Germline V lookup: CDR1 SGHDN, CDR2 FVKESK. This sequence was found in a young woman who had recovered from COVID-19. V gene TRBV14 combines with J gene TRBJ1-2; 7 nucleotides align to TRBD1. The sample consisted of PBMCs or T cells enriched from blood (not recorded which). In nucleotides, the CDR3 is TGTGCCAGCAGCCAAGGACAGGGATACGGCTATGGCTACACCTTC. As protein: CASSQGQGYGYGYTF. Full variable domain (rest looked up from reference TRBV14 and TRBJ1-2): EAGVTQFPSHSVIEKGQTVTLRCDPISGHDNLYWYRRVMGKEIKFLLHFVKESKQDESGMPNNRFLAERTGGTYSTLKVQPAELEDSGVYFCASSQGQGYGYGYTFGSGTRLTVV.